This T cell receptor beta chain derives from a study of T cell responses to AZD1222 COVID-19 vaccine. Regarding the study as a whole: Clonal diversity was possibly underestimated, and the donors were mostly white British, with more females. Repertoires were collected only later (after the peak T cell response had occurred). Reportedly, close to half of spike-specific TCRs are directed against unmutated variant regions. Rises in breadth and depth of Spike-specific TCRs came after two AZD1222 doses.

Sequenced by immunoSEQ multiplex PCR; TCRdb stores in-frame clones only, minus some. This repertoire shows about 180,000 clones, 85% to 95% found once; its top ten account for around 0.97%. The CDR3 consists of 13 residues. Trimming took 2 bases from V and 7 from J, leaving 11 bases between them. On this clone itself: Its antigen remains unknown.

Sequences were derived from peripheral blood, sampled 28 days after the second dose of the MenACWY control vaccine. The chain employs TRBV12-3 or TRBV12-4 and TRBJ2-5, with D possibly being TRBD1 (6 bases). The TCR sequence derives from an adult who received the MenACWY meningococcal vaccine as a control. CDR3 DNA sequence: TGTGCCAGCAGTTTACGGCTAGGGGGGACCCAGTACTTC. Residues: CASSLRLGGTQYF.